Shown below are 3 T cell receptor beta chains from a single sample sequenced in a study of blood T cells in healthy people across ages. A second PCR, run for roughly 7 to 12 cycles, used a sample-barcoded 5' primer plus a J-beta primer mix. TCRdb reanalysed the 5' RACE reads using MiXCR and keeps one entry per CDR3 protein. Among 700,000 or so distinct CDR3 sequences listed, around 43% were seen once. The sample taken for sequencing was blood. These TCRs come from a man older than 75 in good health.

This clonotype was detected ten times or more. The V call is TRBV7-8, the J call TRBJ1-5, with D tentatively TRBD1 (5 bases). The ends were cut back, 5 bases at V and 0 bases at J, with 14 bases in the middle. Germline CDR1 SGHVS, CDR2 FQNEAQ. The CDR3 is made up of 16 amino acids. The CDR3 region has the DNA TGTGCCAGCAGCGCAAACAGGACCCATAGCAATCAGCCCCAGCATTTT. Encoded protein: CASSANRTHSNQPQHF.

The V gene is TRBV7-9, the J gene TRBJ1-1; D perhaps matches TRBD1 (5 bases). The germline V and J ends were trimmed by 2 bases and 4 bases, with 11 bases remaining between them. Germline assignment: CDR1 SEHNR and CDR2 FQNEAQ (reference sequence). The CDR3 is 14 amino acids. This CDR3 reads CASSLFLGGTEAFF. CDR3 sequence (DNA): TGTGCCAGCAGCTTATTTTTGGGGGGCACTGAAGCTTTCTTT.

This clonotype has only one observation. V usage is TRBV21-1 and J usage is TRBJ2-1; the listed D gene, TRBD1, was not tested against the DNA. TRBV21-1 is assigned pseudogene status. The CDR3 has 18 residues. The CDR3, as DNA: TGTGCCAGCAGCAGCAAACGGGACAGGGGGGGGTCTGCCTACGAGCAGTTCTTC. Its translation: CASSSKRDRGGSAYEQFF.